This entry features one T cell receptor (beta chain) sequence. The target of this receptor is not known. Within one base of it there is no much larger clone, and no base qualities were kept. These data originate in a study of T cell responses to AZD1222 COVID-19 vaccine (dated by TCRdb to the early 2020s). For the wider study: TCR sequencing was performed for roughly 240 trial participants, of whom about 210 were given two doses of AZD1222 and around 25 were given two doses of MenACWY control vaccine. Trial participants were enrolled by age into 18-55, 56-69 and 70-plus year subgroups, with 148, 28 and 57 TCR-sequenced participants respectively. What the work shows at the level of the full study, not this receptor alone: Participants were mostly white British, with more females than males. The authors suggested clonal diversity may have been underestimated. Because no day 14 peak-response samples were available, the repertoires could be characterized only after the peak T cell response. In the small 56-69-year group, the increase in depth fell short of significance, most likely because of low power. Epitopes outside the regions mutated in the B.1.351 and B.1.1.7 variants were reportedly recognized by nearly half of the unique spike-specific TCRs. The whole spike protein was spanned by vaccine-associated CD4 TCRs, and dominant responses were seen in regions 160-218 and 743-854. Conclusions about previously exposed vaccinees are limited because only six or seven AZD1222 recipients were SARS-CoV-2 seropositive at baseline. After two AZD1222 doses, both the breadth and the depth of spike-specific TCRs were significantly higher than at day 0 and than in MenACWY recipients.

What this sample's time point label stands for: baseline before first vaccination. This specimen's treatment or condition label, interpreted: meningococcal conjugate vaccine given as trial control. Vaccinee samples came from UK trials COV001 and COV002, including a single-blind randomized controlled phase 2/3 trial of AZD1222 (ChAdOx1 nCoV-19) in healthy adults. For TCRbeta chain sequencing, PBMC samples from trial participants were taken at day 0 and at day 28 after the second dose. The CDR3 regions of human TCRbeta chains were subjected to immunosequencing. The published analysis was carried out like this. TCRs in the repertoires were compared against a reference library of SARS-CoV-2-specific TCRs that had been generated with the MIRA antigen-specificity platform. Breadth was defined as the fraction of unique TCRs that were SARS-CoV-2-associated, and depth was defined as the fraction of total T cells that were SARS-CoV-2-associated. Using the MIRA data, every spike-specific TCR was mapped to the spike region that the TCR reacted to and assigned to either a CD4 or a CD8 class. Log10-transformed breadth and depth values were compared by one-way ANOVA with Sidak's multiple comparisons tests. TCRdb re-hosts the immuneACCESS table, in-frame sequences only. Its copies lack some clones; in the studies checked, an unresolved V gene accounts for under half of them, and the cause for the rest is not known. Clonal size and the V and J genes are those of that table, whereas D and trimming came from the DNA. For this sample the table gives roughly 120,000 clones, of which around 90% were detected only once. The ten biggest clones cover about 17% of the sample.

V gives up 0 bases and J gives up 7 bases, and the segment between their germline ends measures 12 bases. Including the terminal cysteine and phenylalanine, the CDR3 comprises 15 residues. Only the CDR3 DNA stays, 45 bases, in frame from base 1. CDR1 and CDR2 were assigned from the germline V gene as MGHRA and YSYEKL. The source was peripheral blood, collected on day 0 of MenACWY control vaccination. This TCR derives from an adult in good health. The chain is encoded by TRBV4-1 joined to TRBJ1-4; no confident D gene assignment can be made. The encoded CDR3 is CASSQEGTLGEKLFF. The DNA sequence is given as TGCGCCAGCAGCCAAGAAGGTACCCTCGGTGAAAAACTGTTTTTT.